The present T cell receptor (beta chain) was sequenced within a study of shared clonotypes between healthy human individuals. The deep-level immunoSEQ assay was used. Sorted-subset replicate PCRs used approximately 180 ng of genomic DNA. This amount corresponded to about 30,000 T cell genomes. TCRdb keeps only in-frame clones here, not all; method: immunoSEQ multiplex PCR. This sample has 2 million to 2.5 million clones, with 90% to 96% found just once. Germline V CDR1 and CDR2: ENHRY, SYGVKD. The CDR3 loop spans 17 amino acids. J was trimmed by 5 bases and V by 2 bases; bases with no gene match: 10. Sequenced sample: naive CD4+ T cells sorted from blood. As for subset: CD45RA+ positively selected. This sequence originates from a man between 18 and 29 years old in good health. J is TRBJ2-5 and V is TRBV10-3, with 11 bases lining up with TRBD2. The CDR3 loop is CAISERLAGQPRETQYF. For the CDR3, the DNA is TGTGCCATCAGTGAGCGACTAGCGGGGCAACCCCGGGAGACCCAGTACTTC.